Presented here are 10 T cell receptor beta chains from one specimen sequenced in a study of identifying expanded T cells in peripheral blood. Only in-frame clones appear in the TCRdb table, and some are missing; sequencing was by immunoSEQ multiplex PCR. Of roughly 120,000 clones in the sample, roughly 90% were seen once. Specimen: blood. These TCRs come from a person between 18 and 75 years old in good health.

The V gene is TRBV9, the J gene TRBJ2-1; 7 bases line up with TRBD1. CDR3 size: 15 residues. The germline CDR1 and CDR2 sequences are SGDLS and YYNGEE. Trimming cost V 5 bases and J 9 bases; bases outside gene matches: 14. The chain's CDR3 is CASRPPGTEGFEQFF. In DNA, the CDR3 is TGTGCCAGCAGACCCCCGGGGACAGAGGGTTTTGAGCAGTTCTTC.

This chain links TRBV5-1 with TRBJ2-5; the match to TRBD2 covers 12 bases. V shed 5 bases and J 2 bases; nucleotides not matched to a gene: 10. The CDR3 loop spans 17 amino acids. Germline CDR1 reads SGHRS; CDR2 reads YFSETQ. The CDR3 loop is CASSSLRTSGTQETQYF. CDR3 nucleotide sequence: TGCGCCAGCAGTTCTCTGAGGACTAGCGGGACTCAAGAGACCCAGTACTTC.

This chain links TRBV25-1 with TRBJ1-5; TRBD1 might be the D (5 bases). Germline V gives CDR1 MGHDK, CDR2 SYGVNS. The CDR3 is 13 residues long. V gave up 5 bases and J gave up 9 bases, with 14 bases separating them. The DNA of the CDR3 is TGTGCCAGCAGTCAGAGGGACGAGGGGCCCCAGCATTTT. Translating it yields CASSQRDEGPQHF. The whole variable domain, filled in from reference TRBV25-1 and TRBJ1-5, reads EADIYQTPRYLVIGTGKKITLECSQTMGHDKMYWYQQDPGMELHLIHYSYGVNSTEKGDLSSESTVSRIRTEHFPLTLESARPSHTSQYLCASSQRDEGPQHFGDGTRLSIL.

The J gene is TRBJ2-5, the V gene TRBV5-6; D gene unclear. Germline lookup yields CDR1 SGHDT and CDR2 YYEEEE. V lost 4 bases to trimming and J lost 2 bases, with 12 bases between them. The CDR3 spans 14 residues. CDR3 loop: CASSGPLGQETQYF. The CDR3 nucleotides are TGTGCCAGCAGCGGACCTCTTGGTCAAGAGACCCAGTACTTC. Looking up the rest from reference TRBV5-6 and TRBJ2-5 gives the full variable domain: DAGVTQSPTHLIKTRGQQVTLRCSPKSGHDTVSWYQQALGQGPQFIFQYYEEEERQRGNFPDRFSGHQFPNYSSELNVNALLLGDSALYLCASSGPLGQETQYFGPGTRLLVL.

This clone was detected only a few times. V usage is TRBV5-1 and J usage is TRBJ2-5, with no clear D. This CDR3 is 15 amino acids long. Trimming pared 1 base from V and 2 bases from J, leaving 12 bases between. Per germline, CDR1 SGHRS and CDR2 YFSETQ. The CDR3 DNA is TGCGCCAGCAGCTTGCATCTGGCGGCACAAGAGACCCAGTACTTC. It translates to CASSLHLAAQETQYF.

The V gene is TRBV7-9, the J gene TRBJ2-2; 7 bases agree with TRBD2. The CDR3 runs to 14 residues. Germline V lookup: CDR1 SEHNR, CDR2 FQNEAQ (reference sequence). Trimming removed 2 bases from V and 3 bases from J; junction bases left unmatched: 0. CDR3 bases: TGTGCCAGCAGCTTACGGGGGGACACCGGGGAGCTGTTTTTT. This translates into CASSLRGDTGELFF.

This chain connects TRBV18 to TRBJ1-4; 8 positions agree with TRBD1. The CDR3 extends over 15 amino acids. J lost 6 bases, V lost 4 bases, and 7 bases had no gene match. Per the germline V gene, CDR1 is KGHSH and CDR2 is LQKENI. CDR3 nucleotide sequence: TGTGCCAGCTCACATAGTCCGGGACAGGATGAAAAACTGTTTTTT. This codes for CASSHSPGQDEKLFF.

This clone was detected only a few times. This rearrangement joins TRBV5-1 to TRBJ1-6; TRBD1 agrees at 10 bases. Trimming cost V 4 bases and J 11 bases; bases outside gene matches: 6. This CDR3 comprises 14 residues. Germline lookup yields CDR1 SGHRS and CDR2 YFSETQ. The CDR3 DNA sequence: TGCGCCAGCAGCCCGGGACAGGGGACGACACCCCTCCACTTT. Translating gives CASSPGQGTTPLHF.

This chain joins TRBV7-9 and TRBJ2-7, with D perhaps matching TRBD2 (6 bases). Per germline, CDR1 SEHNR and CDR2 FQNEAQ (reference sequence). The CDR3 has 13 amino acids. Trimming cost V 5 bases and J 3 bases, with 11 bases left between them. The DNA of the CDR3 is TGTGCCAGCAGCCTTTCTAGCGACTACGAGCAGTACTTC. It translates to CASSLSSDYEQYF.

This clone has a handful of counts. The V gene is TRBV9, the J gene TRBJ2-2; D is ambiguous. The CDR3 extends over 12 amino acids. V lost 4 bases and J 2 bases, leaving 3 bases between the germline ends. Germline assignment: CDR1 SGDLS and CDR2 YYNGEE. The chain's CDR3 is CASSFNTGELFF. The DNA of the CDR3 is TGTGCCAGCAGCTTTAACACCGGGGAGCTGTTTTTT.